These 21 T cell receptor beta chains were sequenced from one sample in a study of cytomegalovirus exposure and HLA in healthy donors. Primers for the PCR totalled 60 Vbeta and 13 Jbeta. The table came from immunoSEQ multiplex PCR; TCRdb's copy has only in-frame clones and leaves some out. This sample has approximately 77,000 clones, with 65% to 85% found just once. The material sequenced was PBMCs. The receptors shown here come from a man in his sixties in good health and CMV-seropositive.

This clone was recorded only once. This sequence joins TRBV7-6 and TRBJ2-5; 7 bases line up with TRBD1. Germline CDR1 SGHVS, CDR2 FNYEAQ. The CDR3 loop spans 14 amino acids. The V segment lost 3 bases and the J segment 3 bases; nucleotides outside the gene matches: 4. CDR3 coding DNA: TGTGCCAGCAGCTTGGGGACAGCCAAAGAGACCCAGTACTTC. Translation gives CASSLGTAKETQYF.

Turning to this clone: Mismatch with germline at one junction end may stem from a read error. This chain connects TRBV4-2 to TRBJ2-5, with D possibly matching TRBD2 (5 bases). There are 14 residues in the CDR3. The germline V gene has CDR1 LGHNA and CDR2 YNFKEQ. The CDR3 spells CASSRGQNQEAQYF. As DNA, the CDR3 is TGTGCCAGCAGCCGCGGGCAGAACCAAGAGGCCCAGTACTTC.

This clone has a handful of counts. This chain uses TRBV4-1 with TRBJ2-7; 9 positions agree with TRBD1. The CDR3 runs 17 residues. The germline gives CDR1 MGHRA, CDR2 YSYEKL. Trimming at V came to 0 bases and at J to 4 bases, leaving 10 bases not matched to a gene. Here the CDR3 reads CASSQDGDRERAYEQYF. The DNA for the CDR3 is TGCGCCAGCAGCCAAGATGGGGACAGGGAGCGGGCATACGAGCAGTACTTC.

The chain recombines TRBV19 with TRBJ1-3; a weak D match, TRBD1 (6 bases). Trimming removed 7 bases at V and 5 bases at J, with 12 bases between. Germline V CDR1 and CDR2: LNHDA, SQIVND (reference sequence). CDR3 length: 13 residues. The CDR3 loop is CASTTGSRNTIYF. The DNA of the CDR3 is TGTGCCAGTACAACAGGGAGTCGAAACACCATATATTTT.

The chain links TRBV9 to TRBJ1-3; tentative D call: TRBD1 (6 bases). This CDR3 spans 14 amino acids. V lost 5 bases to trimming and J lost 0 bases, with 9 bases between them. Germline values: CDR1 SGDLS, CDR2 YYNGEE. CDR3 nucleotides: TGTGCCAGCAGTAGACAGGACTCTGGAAACACCATATATTTT. Its translation is CASSRQDSGNTIYF.

This clone was picked up one time. V gene TRBV28 combines with J gene TRBJ1-1; D is perhaps TRBD1 (6 bases). Germline assignment: CDR1 MDHEN and CDR2 SYDVKM. Trimming removed 4 bases from V and 5 bases from J, with 11 bases in between. The CDR3 consists of 13 residues. Written as DNA, the CDR3 is TGTGCCAGCAGTTCACAGGGTTGGACTGAAGCTTTCTTT. Protein sequence: CASSSQGWTEAFF.

The rearrangement joins TRBV11-2 to TRBJ1-1; no clear D gene. CDR3 size: 14 residues. The V end lost 5 bases, the J end lost 5 bases, and 15 bases lay between the germline ends. Germline V gene lookup returns CDR1 SGHAT and CDR2 FQNNGV. The DNA for the CDR3 is TGTGCCAGCAGCCGCACTCGGGGTCGAACTGAAGCTTTCTTT. Protein: CASSRTRGRTEAFF. The variable domain in full, with the rest retrieved from reference TRBV11-2 and TRBJ1-1, is EAGVAQSPRYKIIEKRQSVAFWCNPISGHATLYWYQQILGQGPKLLIQFQNNGVVDDSQLPKDRFSAERLKGVDSTLKIQPAKLEDSAVYLCASSRTRGRTEAFFGQGTRLTVV.

The genes are TRBV5-6 and TRBJ2-7, with 7 bases that match TRBD2. This CDR3 spans 14 amino acids. V gave up 3 bases and J gave up 5 bases; unmatched junction bases: 8. CDR1 SGHDT and CDR2 YYEEEE come from the germline V gene. This chain's CDR3 is CASSSLGRGDEQYF. For the CDR3, the DNA is TGTGCCAGCAGCTCGCTCGGTCGGGGGGACGAGCAGTACTTC.

This chain links TRBV9 with TRBJ2-1, with a weak D call TRBD2 (6 bases). This CDR3 region has 14 residues. V lost 6 bases, J lost 8 bases, and 18 bases lay in between. Germline loops: CDR1 SGDLS, CDR2 YYNGEE. The CDR3 coding sequence is TGTGCCAGCAATGGGGGGTTTTTTATCGATGAGCAGTTCTTC. As protein: CASNGGFFIDEQFF.

This clone was seen only once. The chain carries TRBV27 and TRBJ1-2; TRBD1 matches 7 bases. Per germline, CDR1 MNHEY and CDR2 SMNVEV (reference sequence). There are 13 residues in the CDR3. V shed 4 bases and J 4 bases; nucleotides not matched to a gene: 3. DNA for the CDR3: TGTGCCAGCAGTTCGACAGGGCCCTATGGCTACACCTTC. This gives the protein CASSSTGPYGYTF.

This clone was counted a few times. This chain uses TRBV13 with TRBJ2-7; no clear D gene. V lost 1 base to trimming and J lost 5 bases, with 6 bases between them. Per germline, CDR1 PRHDT and CDR2 FYEKMQ (reference sequence). The CDR3 is 12 residues long. DNA for the CDR3: TGTGCCAGCAGCTTAGTAGGAGACGAGCAGTACTTC. Encoded protein: CASSLVGDEQYF. Combining the CDR3 with reference TRBV13 and TRBJ2-7 gives the whole variable domain AAGVIQSPRHLIKEKRETATLKCYPIPRHDTVYWYQQGPGQDPQFLISFYEKMQSDKGSIPDRFSAQQFSDYHSELNMSSLELGDSALYFCASSLVGDEQYFGPGTRLTVT.

The rearrangement joins TRBV6-6 to TRBJ2-5; 10 positions agree with TRBD1. Germline V gene lookup returns CDR1 MNHNY and CDR2 SVGAGI (reference sequence). The CDR3 loop spans 14 amino acids. V was pared by 5 bases and J by 3 bases, with 3 bases of the junction left unmatched. CDR3 amino acids: CASSGGTGEETQYF. The CDR3 nucleotides read TGTGCCAGCAGTGGGGGGACAGGGGAAGAGACCCAGTACTTC.

This chain connects TRBV19 to TRBJ2-2; 8 bases align to TRBD1. The CDR3 sequence is 15 residues long. V lost 5 bases and J lost 5; bases outside the gene matches: 7. Per the germline V gene, CDR1 is LNHDA and CDR2 is SQIVND (reference sequence). This chain's CDR3 is CASSSSGGGTGELFF. In nucleotides, the CDR3 is TGTGCCAGTAGTTCGTCAGGGGGCGGAACCGGGGAGCTGTTTTTT.

The chain couples TRBV6-6 to TRBJ2-3, with D possibly matching TRBD2 (5 bases). The CDR3 covers 16 residues. Germline V gene lookup returns CDR1 MNHNY and CDR2 SVGAGI (reference sequence). Trimming left V 0 bases short and J 0 bases short, with 10 bases between. This CDR3 is CASSYSPGSSTDTQYF. As DNA, the CDR3 is TGTGCCAGCAGTTACTCGCCGGGGAGTAGCACAGATACGCAGTATTTT.

The J gene is TRBJ1-3, the V gene TRBV19; possible D gene TRBD1, 6 bases. The CDR3 length is 17 residues. CDR1 and CDR2 (germline): LNHDA, SQIVND (reference sequence). V lost 4 bases to trimming and J lost 0 bases, with 16 bases between them. The CDR3 DNA reads TGTGCCAGTAGTACCCTGCAGGACAGTGCCTCTGGAAACACCATATATTTT. Its translation is CASSTLQDSASGNTIYF.

This chain connects TRBV5-1 to TRBJ1-2, with no clear D. Between the trimmed V and J ends, which lost 5 bases and 0 bases, there was a span of 14 bases. CDR1 is SGHRS, CDR2 YFSETQ, per germline. The length of the CDR3 is 15 residues. The CDR3 coding sequence is TGCGCCAGCAGACTTACTCTAGCATCTAACTATGGCTACACCTTC. Protein sequence: CASRLTLASNYGYTF. The variable domain in full, with the rest retrieved from reference TRBV5-1 and TRBJ1-2, is KAGVTQTPRYLIKTRGQQVTLSCSPISGHRSVSWYQQTPGQGLQFLFEYFSETQRNKGNFPGRFSGRQFSNSRSEMNVSTLELGDSALYLCASRLTLASNYGYTFGSGTRLTVV.

This chain joins TRBV5-1 and TRBJ1-2, with 9 bases matching TRBD1. The CDR3 sequence is 17 residues long. Trimming cost V 1 base and J 4 bases; bases outside gene matches: 11. Per germline, CDR1 SGHRS and CDR2 YFSETQ. The CDR3 protein is CASSLTGGESLVYGYTF. The CDR3 DNA is TGCGCCAGCAGCTTGACAGGGGGCGAGTCGTTGGTCTATGGCTACACCTTC.

This clone was found a few times. This chain uses TRBV27 with TRBJ1-2, with TRBD1 matching 7 bases. The CDR3 consists of 13 residues. Trimming cost V 6 bases and J 7 bases; bases outside gene matches: 8. The V gene's germline CDR1 is MNHEY and CDR2 SMNVEV (reference sequence). Written as DNA, the CDR3 is TGTGCCAGCAGCCGGACAGGAGCTATTGGCTACACCTTC. This encodes CASSRTGAIGYTF.

The chain couples TRBV6-5 to TRBJ2-4; D is perhaps TRBD1 (6 bases). CDR1 and CDR2 (germline): MNHEY, SVGAGI. The CDR3 has 14 residues. V lost 6 bases, J lost 6 bases, and 15 bases lay in between. The CDR3 spells CASRPRPQGNIQYF. The CDR3 DNA follows: TGTGCCAGCAGGCCTAGACCACAGGGAAACATTCAGTACTTC.

There are a few counts of this clone. The CDR3 loop reads CASSVGGTGVGANVLTF. CDR3 bases: TGTGCCAGCAGCGTGGGGGGTACAGGGGTTGGGGCCAACGTCCTGACTTTC. The chain recombines TRBV5-4 with TRBJ2-6; the D gene is possibly TRBD1 (7 bases). The V end lost 4 bases, the J end lost 3 bases, and 17 bases lay between the germline ends. This CDR3 contains 17 residues. Germline V CDR1 and CDR2: SGHNT, YYREEE (reference sequence).

The chain uses TRBV19 and TRBJ2-1; tentatively, D is TRBD1 (6 bases). The germline V gene encodes CDR1 LNHDA and CDR2 SQIVND (reference sequence). The ends were cut back, 10 bases at V and 6 bases at J, with 13 bases in the middle. The CDR3 length is 12 residues. The CDR3 sequence is CATKGQFNEQFF. CDR3 bases: TGTGCCACTAAGGGACAATTCAATGAGCAGTTCTTC. The full variable domain, completed using reference TRBV19 and TRBJ2-1, is DGGITQSPKYLFRKEGQNVTLSCEQNLNHDAMYWYRQDPGQGLRLIYYSQIVNDFQKGDIAEGYSVSREKKESFPLTVTSAQKNPTAFYLCATKGQFNEQFFGPGTRLTVL.